A selection of T cell receptor beta chains follows, all from one sample in a study of T cells in Graves' hyperthyroidism and ophthalmopathy. TCRdb reanalysed the multiplex PCR reads using MiXCR and keeps one entry per CDR3 protein. The repertoire holds fewer than 700,000 distinct CDR3 sequences, with about a sixth as singletons. The sequencing sample was made of blood. Source of these receptors: a woman aged 18-29 years with Graves' ophthalmopathy. CDR3s include the opening cysteine and the closing phenylalanine or tryptophan.

CDR3 length,J gene,V gene,CDR3 protein
11,TRBJ2-7,TRBV30,CAWSSVYEQYF
14,TRBJ2-7,TRBV4-1,CASSQEVTPYEQYF
15,TRBJ2-3,TRBV6-2/TRBV6-3,CASSPRQGDTDTQYF
17,TRBJ2-1,TRBV4-3,CASSQDAVASPYNEQFF
13,TRBJ2-1,TRBV11-1,CASSPRQPNEQFF
16,TRBJ1-6,TRBV12-3/TRBV12-4,CASSLTGRGYNSPLHF
15,TRBJ1-1,TRBV6-1,CASSPDTGGNTEAFF
13,TRBJ2-5,TRBV5-1,CASSLFRQETQYF
11,TRBJ1-4,TRBV12-3/TRBV12-4,CASSFDEKLFF
14,TRBJ2-1,TRBV4-1,CASSQQHMWNEQFF
12,TRBJ1-1,TRBV12-3/TRBV12-4,CASSSRTDKAFF
14,TRBJ2-5,TRBV6-1,CASENRDNQGTQYF
14,TRBJ2-1,TRBV28,CASSLLQGYNEQFF
12,TRBJ2-3,TRBV11-2,CASSLDRDTQYF
15,TRBJ2-7,TRBV4-3,CASSQDPQGAYEQYF
12,TRBJ1-5,TRBV28,CASSFENQPQHF
14,TRBJ2-5,TRBV6-1,CASSGTGSYETQYF
16,TRBJ1-6,TRBV6-1,CASSEAWDRVNSPLHF
14,TRBJ2-1,TRBV18,CASSILDTYNEQFF
16,TRBJ2-3,TRBV4-2,CASSQDPTGTGDTQYF
13,TRBJ2-1,TRBV6-2/TRBV6-3,CASSDSERNEQFF
15,TRBJ2-2,TRBV3-1,CASSQGPYSTGELFF
14,TRBJ2-3,TRBV13,CASSLRASTDTQYF
14,TRBJ2-7,TRBV7-2,CASSLMPGNYEQYF
13,TRBJ1-5,TRBV3-1,CASSQGRTTTQHF
17,TRBJ2-1,TRBV5-1,CASSPERGGLAYNEQFF
13,TRBJ1-1,TRBV28,CASTSKGYTEAFF
13,TRBJ1-5,TRBV20-1,CSARTGGGQPQHF
11,TRBJ2-1,TRBV6-1,CASSYRNEQFF
16,TRBJ2-2,TRBV28,CASNPARLGLTRGLFF
13,TRBJ2-7,TRBV28,CASSYQGGYEQYF
14,TRBJ2-1,TRBV6-1,CASSRGDGYNEQFF
15,TRBJ2-7,TRBV6-4,CATIPRTGAAVEQYF
16,TRBJ2-7,TRBV6-2/TRBV6-3,CASSFLGGHSSYEQYF
19,TRBJ1-5,TRBV28,CASSLIGWTGGASNQPQHF
13,TRBJ2-3,TRBV5-6,CASSRLAADTQYF
19,TRBJ1-2,TRBV12-5,CASPTNRDAETPSTYGYTF
17,TRBJ2-3,TRBV11-2,CASSLTGTSGSTDTQYF
14,TRBJ2-5,TRBV2,CASSVSGNQETQYF
15,TRBJ2-1,TRBV4-2,CASSQAGQGTNEQFF
12,TRBJ2-5,TRBV2,CASREDGETQYF
16,TRBJ1-4,TRBV6-1,CASSPDRVPPNEKLFF
15,TRBJ2-7,TRBV7-9,CASSEQQGEGNEQYF
19,TRBJ2-4,TRBV12-3/TRBV12-4,CASSHAIFMRGARGDIQYF
14,TRBJ2-7,TRBV27,CASRGTSGPSEQYF
15,TRBJ1-1,TRBV19,CASVRTGGVNTEAFF
15,TRBJ2-7,TRBV20-1,CSASLRPGLGAEQYF
14,TRBJ2-1,TRBV6-1,CASRLEGRYNEQFF
14,TRBJ1-2,TRBV4-1,CASSQAVASYGYTF
14,TRBJ2-7,TRBV20-1,CSAQSGTGSGEQYF
16,TRBJ1-5,TRBV27,CASRARAGNSNQPQHF
19,TRBJ2-1,TRBV4-2,CASSQPPRTSGRRGNEQFF